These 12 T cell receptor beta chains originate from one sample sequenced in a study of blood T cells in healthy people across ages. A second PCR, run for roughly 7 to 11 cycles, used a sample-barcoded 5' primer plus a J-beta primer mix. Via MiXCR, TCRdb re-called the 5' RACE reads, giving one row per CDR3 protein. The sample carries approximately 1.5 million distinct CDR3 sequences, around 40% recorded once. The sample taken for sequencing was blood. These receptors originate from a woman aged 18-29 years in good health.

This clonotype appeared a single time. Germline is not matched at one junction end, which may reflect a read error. CDR3 sequence (DNA): TGTGCCGCCAGCAGAGATAGGGTCATAACTAACTATGGCTACACCTTC. Translation: CAASRDRVITNYGYTF. The chain carries TRBV15 and TRBJ1-2; D is uncertain. The CDR3 covers 16 residues. Germline V gene sequence: CDR1 LNHNV, CDR2 YYDKDF (reference sequence). The whole variable domain, filled in from reference TRBV15 and TRBJ1-2, reads DAMVIQNPRYQVTQFGKPVTLSCSQTLNHNVMYWYQQKSSQAPKLLFHYYDKDFNNEADTPDNFQSRRPNTSFCFLDIRSPGLGDTAMYLCAASRDRVITNYGYTFGSGTRLTVV.

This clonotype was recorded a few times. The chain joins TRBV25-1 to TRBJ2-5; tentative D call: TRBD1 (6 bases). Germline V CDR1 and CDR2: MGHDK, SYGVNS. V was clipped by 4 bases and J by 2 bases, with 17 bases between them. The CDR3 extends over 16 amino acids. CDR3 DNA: TGTGCCAGCAGTGCTTCGGGACACCCCAAACAAGAGACCCAGTACTTC. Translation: CASSASGHPKQETQYF. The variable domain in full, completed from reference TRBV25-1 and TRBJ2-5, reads EADIYQTPRYLVIGTGKKITLECSQTMGHDKMYWYQQDPGMELHLIHYSYGVNSTEKGDLSSESTVSRIRTEHFPLTLESARPSHTSQYLCASSASGHPKQETQYFGPGTRLLVL.

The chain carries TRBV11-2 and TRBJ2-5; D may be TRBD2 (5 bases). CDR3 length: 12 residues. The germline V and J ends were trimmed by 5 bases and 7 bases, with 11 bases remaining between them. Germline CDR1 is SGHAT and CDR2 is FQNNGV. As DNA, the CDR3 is TGTGCCAGCAGCCTCGGGGAAGGGACCCAGTACTTC. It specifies CASSLGEGTQYF.

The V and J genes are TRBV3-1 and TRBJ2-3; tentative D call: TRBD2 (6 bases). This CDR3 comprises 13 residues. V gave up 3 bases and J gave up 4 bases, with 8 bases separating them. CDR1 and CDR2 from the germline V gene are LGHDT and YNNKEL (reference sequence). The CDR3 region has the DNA TGTGCCAGCAGCCACCGGGACTCAGATACGCAGTATTTT. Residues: CASSHRDSDTQYF.

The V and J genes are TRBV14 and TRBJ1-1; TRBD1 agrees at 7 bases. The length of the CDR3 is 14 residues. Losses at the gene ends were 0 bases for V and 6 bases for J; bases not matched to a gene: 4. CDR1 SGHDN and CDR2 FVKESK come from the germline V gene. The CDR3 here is CASSQDRGHPEAFF. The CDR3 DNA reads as TGTGCCAGCAGCCAAGATAGGGGGCACCCTGAAGCTTTCTTT.

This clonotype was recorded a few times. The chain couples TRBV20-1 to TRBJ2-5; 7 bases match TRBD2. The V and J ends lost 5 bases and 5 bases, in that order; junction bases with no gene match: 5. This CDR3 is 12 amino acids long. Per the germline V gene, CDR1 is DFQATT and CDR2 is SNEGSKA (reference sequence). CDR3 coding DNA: TGCAGTGCTGAAGACGGGGGGGAGACCCAGTACTTC. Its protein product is CSAEDGGETQYF.

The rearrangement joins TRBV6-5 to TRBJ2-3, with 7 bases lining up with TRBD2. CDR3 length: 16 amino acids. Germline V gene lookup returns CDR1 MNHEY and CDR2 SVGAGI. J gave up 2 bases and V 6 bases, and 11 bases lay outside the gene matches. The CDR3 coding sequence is TGTGCCAGCAGGGGGCGGGGGAGCCTTTACACAGATACGCAGTATTTT. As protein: CASRGRGSLYTDTQYF.

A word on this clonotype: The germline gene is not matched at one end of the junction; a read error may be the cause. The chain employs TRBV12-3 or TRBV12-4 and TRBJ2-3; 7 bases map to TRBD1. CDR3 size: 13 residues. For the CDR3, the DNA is TGTGCCAGCAAACGAGTGGGGACAGATGCGCAGTATTTT. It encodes CASKRVGTDAQYF.

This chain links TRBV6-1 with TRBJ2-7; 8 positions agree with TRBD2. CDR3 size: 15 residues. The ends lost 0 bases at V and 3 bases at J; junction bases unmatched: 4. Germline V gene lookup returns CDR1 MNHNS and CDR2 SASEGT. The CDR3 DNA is TGTGCCAGCAGTGAAGCGAGGACTAGCCTCTACGAGCAGTACTTC. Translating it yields CASSEARTSLYEQYF.

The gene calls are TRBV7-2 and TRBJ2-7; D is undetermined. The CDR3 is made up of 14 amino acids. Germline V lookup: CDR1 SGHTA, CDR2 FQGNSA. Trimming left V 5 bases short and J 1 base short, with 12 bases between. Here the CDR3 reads CASSLTERSYEQYF. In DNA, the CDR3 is TGTGCCAGCAGCCTCACCGAACGGTCCTACGAGCAGTACTTC.

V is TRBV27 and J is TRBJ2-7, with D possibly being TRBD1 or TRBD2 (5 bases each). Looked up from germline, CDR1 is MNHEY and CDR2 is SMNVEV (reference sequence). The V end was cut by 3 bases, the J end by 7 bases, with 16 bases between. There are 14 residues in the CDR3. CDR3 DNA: TGTGCCAGCAGTTTCTTCAGGGAGTACAATGAGCAGTACTTC. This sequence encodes CASSFFREYNEQYF.

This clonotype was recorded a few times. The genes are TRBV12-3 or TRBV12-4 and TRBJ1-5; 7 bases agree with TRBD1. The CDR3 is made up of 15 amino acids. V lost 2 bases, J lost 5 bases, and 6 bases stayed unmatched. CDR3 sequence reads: CASSLNGQADQPQHF. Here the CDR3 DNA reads TGTGCCAGCAGTTTAAACGGACAGGCCGATCAGCCCCAGCATTTT.